This T cell receptor (beta chain) was recorded in a study of T cells in Graves' hyperthyroidism and ophthalmopathy. Overall study context: Peripheral blood specimens were obtained at initial diagnosis, prior to any treatment.

Patients were excluded for uncontrolled infection, other autoimmune disease, pregnancy or lactation. Clinical symptoms, serum thyroxine, TRAb, thyroid ultrasound and orbital computed tomography established diagnosis. Fresh peripheral blood, under 13 ml, was the source of the PBMCs. This clonotype was detected ten times or more. The CDR3 covers 14 residues. V gave up 6 bases and J gave up 10 bases, with 19 bases separating them. RNA transcripts served as the template for amplifying TCR beta CDR3 regions. The TCR CDR3 was amplified in a first-round RT-PCR using the HTBI primer set. TCRdb re-called the multiplex PCR reads with MiXCR, one entry per CDR3 protein. The sample shows approximately 360,000 distinct CDR3 sequences, approximately 15% of them seen only once.

The sequencing sample was made of blood. This sequence originates from a woman aged 18-35 years with Graves' hyperthyroidism that later progressed to Graves' ophthalmopathy. The chain recombines TRBV12-3 or TRBV12-4 with TRBJ2-1; weak D call: TRBD2 (7 bases). The CDR3 DNA reads TGTGCCAGCAGGCCATCGGGGGGCAGAAGGGAGCAGTTCTTC. Protein: CASRPSGGRREQFF.